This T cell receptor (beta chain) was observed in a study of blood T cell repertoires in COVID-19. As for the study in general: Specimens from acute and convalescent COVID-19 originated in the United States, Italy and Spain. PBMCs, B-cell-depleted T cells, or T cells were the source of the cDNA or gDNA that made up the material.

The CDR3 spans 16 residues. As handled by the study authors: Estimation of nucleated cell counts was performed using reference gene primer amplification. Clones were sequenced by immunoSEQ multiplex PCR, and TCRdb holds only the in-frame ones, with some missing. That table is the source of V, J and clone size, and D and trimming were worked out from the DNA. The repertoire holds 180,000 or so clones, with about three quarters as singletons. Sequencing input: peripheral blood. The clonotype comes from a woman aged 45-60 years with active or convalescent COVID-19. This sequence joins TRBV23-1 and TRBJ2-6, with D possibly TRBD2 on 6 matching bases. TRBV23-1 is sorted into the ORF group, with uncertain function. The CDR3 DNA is TGCGGAAAGAATCGGGGGTCAAGCTCTGGGGCCAACGTCCTGACTTTC. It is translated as CGKNRGSSSGANVLTF.